This record looks at one TCR beta chain sequence and its context. The record originates from a study of blood T cell repertoires in COVID-19. This CDR3 region has 19 residues. Germline-derived CDR1 and CDR2 are MGHRA and YSYEKL. V shed 4 bases, J shed 6 bases, and the junction held 23 bases outside the gene matches. Produced via immunoSEQ multiplex PCR; TCRdb's table is partial and in-frame only. The sample has 60,000 to 80,000 clones, 70% to 90% seen once. V and J are TRBV4-1 and TRBJ1-1; 7 nucleotides align to TRBD1. Sequences were obtained from PBMCs or T cells enriched from blood (not recorded which). The TCR sequence derives from a woman aged 40-49 years with acute COVID-19. This CDR3 is CASSPRLTGERSVFPEAFF. The CDR3 nucleotides read TGCGCCAGCAGCCCGAGGCTTACAGGGGAACGGAGTGTGTTCCCTGAAGCTTTCTTT.